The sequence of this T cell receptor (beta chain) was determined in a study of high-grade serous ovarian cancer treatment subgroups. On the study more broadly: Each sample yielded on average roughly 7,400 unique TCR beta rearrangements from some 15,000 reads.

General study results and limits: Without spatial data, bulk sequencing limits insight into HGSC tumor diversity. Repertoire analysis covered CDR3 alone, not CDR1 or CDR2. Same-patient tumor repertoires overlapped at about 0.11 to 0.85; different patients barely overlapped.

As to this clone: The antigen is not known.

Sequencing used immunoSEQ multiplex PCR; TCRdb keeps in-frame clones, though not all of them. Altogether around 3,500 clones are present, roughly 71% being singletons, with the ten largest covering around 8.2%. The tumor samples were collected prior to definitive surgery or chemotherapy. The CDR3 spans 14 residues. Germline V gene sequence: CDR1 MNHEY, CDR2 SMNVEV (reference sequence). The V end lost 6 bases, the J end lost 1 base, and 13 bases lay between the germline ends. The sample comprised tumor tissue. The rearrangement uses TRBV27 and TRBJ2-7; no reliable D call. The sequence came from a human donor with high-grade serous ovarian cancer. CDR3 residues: CASSPRAQSYEQYF. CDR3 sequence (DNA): TGTGCCAGCAGCCCCCGGGCCCAATCCTACGAGCAGTACTTC.